This TCR beta chain is from a study of early T cells in non-severe SARS-CoV-2 infection. Germline V gene lookup returns CDR1 MNHNS and CDR2 SASEGT. The CDR3 is 19 residues long. Trimming removed 3 bases from V and 0 bases from J, with 21 bases in between. Using its own MiXCR run on the 5' RACE reads, TCRdb lists one record per CDR3 protein. This table holds 45,000 to 65,000 distinct CDR3 sequences, over 8% found once. This clonotype showed up many times. The sample was whole blood. The receptor was derived from an adult who was a healthcare worker with PCR-confirmed SARS-CoV-2 infection or an uninfected control (not recorded which). The chain is built from TRBV6-1 and TRBJ1-5, with D maybe TRBD1 (5 bases). As DNA, the CDR3 is TGTGCCAGCAGTGATACGAGGTTTAGAACAGGAGGTAGCAATCAGCCCCAGCATTTT. Its translation: CASSDTRFRTGGSNQPQHF.